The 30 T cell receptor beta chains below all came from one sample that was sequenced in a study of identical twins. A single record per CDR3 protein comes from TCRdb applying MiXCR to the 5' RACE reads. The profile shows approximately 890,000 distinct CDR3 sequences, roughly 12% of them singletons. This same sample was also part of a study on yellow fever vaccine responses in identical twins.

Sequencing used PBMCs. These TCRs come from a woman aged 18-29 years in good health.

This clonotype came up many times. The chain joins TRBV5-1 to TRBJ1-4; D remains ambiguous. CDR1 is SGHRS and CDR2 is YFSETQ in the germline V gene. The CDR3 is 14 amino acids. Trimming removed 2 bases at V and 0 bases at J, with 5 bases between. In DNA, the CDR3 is TGCGCCAGCAGCTTCGCTTCAACTAATGAAAAACTGTTTTTT. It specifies CASSFASTNEKLFF.

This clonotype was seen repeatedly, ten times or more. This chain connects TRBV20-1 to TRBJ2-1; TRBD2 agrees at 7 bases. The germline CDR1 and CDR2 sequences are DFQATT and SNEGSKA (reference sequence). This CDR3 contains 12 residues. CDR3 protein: CRVAGPYNEQFF. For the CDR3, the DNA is TGCAGAGTAGCGGGCCCCTACAATGAGCAGTTCTTC.

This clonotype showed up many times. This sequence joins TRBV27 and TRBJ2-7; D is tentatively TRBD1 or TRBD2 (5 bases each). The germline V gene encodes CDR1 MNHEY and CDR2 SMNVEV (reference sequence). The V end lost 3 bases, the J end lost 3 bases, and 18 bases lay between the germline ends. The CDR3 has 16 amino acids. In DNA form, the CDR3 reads TGTGCCAGCAGTTTCTCTAGTAGAGGGGCTTTCTACGAGCAGTACTTC. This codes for CASSFSSRGAFYEQYF.

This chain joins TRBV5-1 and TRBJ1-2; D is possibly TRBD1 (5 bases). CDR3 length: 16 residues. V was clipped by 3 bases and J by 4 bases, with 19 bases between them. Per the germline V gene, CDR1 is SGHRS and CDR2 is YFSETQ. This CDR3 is CASSSGRTAPGYGYTF. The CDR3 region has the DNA TGCGCCAGCAGCTCGGGACGGACTGCACCCGGCTATGGCTACACCTTC.

The chain's CDR3 is CAISEGKDRPHEQYV. The CDR3 DNA reads as TGTGCCATCAGTGAGGGAAAGGACAGACCCCACGAGCAGTACGTC. The chain uses TRBV10-3 and TRBJ2-7, with D perhaps TRBD1 (6 bases). CDR1 is ENHRY, CDR2 SYGVKD, per germline. CDR3 length equals 15 residues. The V and J ends lost 2 bases and 5 bases respectively, with 16 bases between them.

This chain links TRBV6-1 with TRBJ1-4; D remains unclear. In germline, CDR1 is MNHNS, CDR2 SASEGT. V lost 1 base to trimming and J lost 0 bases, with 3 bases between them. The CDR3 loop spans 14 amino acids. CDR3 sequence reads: CASSEESTNEKLFF. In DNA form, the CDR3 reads TGTGCCAGCAGTGAAGAATCAACTAATGAAAAACTGTTTTTT.

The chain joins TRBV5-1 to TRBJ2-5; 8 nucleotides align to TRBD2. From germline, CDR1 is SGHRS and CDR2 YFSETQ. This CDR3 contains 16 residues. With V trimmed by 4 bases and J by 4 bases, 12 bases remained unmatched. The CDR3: CASSGPAGDALETQYF. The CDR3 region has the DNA TGCGCCAGCAGCGGCCCAGCGGGGGATGCCCTAGAGACCCAGTACTTC.

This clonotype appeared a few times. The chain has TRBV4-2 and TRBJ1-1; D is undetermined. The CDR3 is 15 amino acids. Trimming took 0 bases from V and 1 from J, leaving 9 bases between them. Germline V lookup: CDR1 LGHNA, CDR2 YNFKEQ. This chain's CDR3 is CASSQDLGRNTEAFF. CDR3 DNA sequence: TGTGCCAGCAGCCAAGATCTAGGTCGGAACACTGAAGCTTTCTTT.

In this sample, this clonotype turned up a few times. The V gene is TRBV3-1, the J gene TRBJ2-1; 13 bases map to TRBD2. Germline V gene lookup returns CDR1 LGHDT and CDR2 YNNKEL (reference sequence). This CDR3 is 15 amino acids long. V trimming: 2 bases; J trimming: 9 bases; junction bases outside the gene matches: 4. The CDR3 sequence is CASSQTSGGASEQFF. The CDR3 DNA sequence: TGTGCCAGCAGCCAAACTAGCGGGGGGGCCTCTGAGCAGTTCTTC.

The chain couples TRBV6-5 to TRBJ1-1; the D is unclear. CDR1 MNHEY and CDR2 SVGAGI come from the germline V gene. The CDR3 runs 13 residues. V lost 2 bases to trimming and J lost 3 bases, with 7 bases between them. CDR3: CASSYAGYTEAFF. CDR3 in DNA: TGTGCCAGCAGTTACGCTGGGTACACTGAAGCTTTCTTT.

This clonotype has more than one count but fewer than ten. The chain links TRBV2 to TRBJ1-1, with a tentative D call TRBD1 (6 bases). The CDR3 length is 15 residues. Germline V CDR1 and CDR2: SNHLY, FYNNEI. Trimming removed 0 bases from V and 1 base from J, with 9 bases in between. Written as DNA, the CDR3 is TGTGCCAGCAGTGAAGCTTGGGGGCCGAACACTGAAGCTTTCTTT. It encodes CASSEAWGPNTEAFF.

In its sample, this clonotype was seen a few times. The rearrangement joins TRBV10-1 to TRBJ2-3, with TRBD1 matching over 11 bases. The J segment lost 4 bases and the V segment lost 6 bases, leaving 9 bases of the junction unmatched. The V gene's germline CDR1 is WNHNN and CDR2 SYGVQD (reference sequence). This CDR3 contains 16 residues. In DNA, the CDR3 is TGCGCCAGCAGGGGGACAGGGGGTGTTGACGCAGATACGCAGTATTTT. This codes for CASRGTGGVDADTQYF.

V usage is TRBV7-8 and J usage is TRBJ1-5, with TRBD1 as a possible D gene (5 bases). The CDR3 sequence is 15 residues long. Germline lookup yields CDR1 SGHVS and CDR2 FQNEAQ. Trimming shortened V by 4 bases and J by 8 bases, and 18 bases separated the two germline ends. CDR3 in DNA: TGTGCCAGCAGCTCCCGAGGGTCCCGGGGGGAGCCCCAGCATTTT. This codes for CASSSRGSRGEPQHF.

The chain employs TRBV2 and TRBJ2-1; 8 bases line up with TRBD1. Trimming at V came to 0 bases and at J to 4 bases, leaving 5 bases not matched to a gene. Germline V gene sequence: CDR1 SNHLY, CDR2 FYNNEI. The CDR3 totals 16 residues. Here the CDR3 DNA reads TGTGCCAGCAGTGAAGCCCTACAGGGGGAATACAATGAGCAGTTCTTC. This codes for CASSEALQGEYNEQFF.

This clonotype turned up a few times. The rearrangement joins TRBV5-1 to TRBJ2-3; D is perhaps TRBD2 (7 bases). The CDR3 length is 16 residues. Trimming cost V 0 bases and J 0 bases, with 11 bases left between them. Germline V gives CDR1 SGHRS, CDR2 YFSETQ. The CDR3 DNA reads TGCGCCAGCAGCTTGGAGGGGGGGAGTAGCACAGATACGCAGTATTTT. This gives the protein CASSLEGGSSTDTQYF. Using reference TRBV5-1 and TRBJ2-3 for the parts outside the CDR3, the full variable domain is KAGVTQTPRYLIKTRGQQVTLSCSPISGHRSVSWYQQTPGQGLQFLFEYFSETQRNKGNFPGRFSGRQFSNSRSEMNVSTLELGDSALYLCASSLEGGSSTDTQYFGPGTRLTVL.

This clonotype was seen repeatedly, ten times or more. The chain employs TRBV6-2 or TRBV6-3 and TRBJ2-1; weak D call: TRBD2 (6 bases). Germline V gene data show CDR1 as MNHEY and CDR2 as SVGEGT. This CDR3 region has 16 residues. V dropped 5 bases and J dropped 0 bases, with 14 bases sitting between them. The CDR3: CASSRRGLSSYNEQFF. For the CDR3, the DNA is TGTGCCAGCAGTCGGCGGGGCCTGAGCTCCTACAATGAGCAGTTCTTC.

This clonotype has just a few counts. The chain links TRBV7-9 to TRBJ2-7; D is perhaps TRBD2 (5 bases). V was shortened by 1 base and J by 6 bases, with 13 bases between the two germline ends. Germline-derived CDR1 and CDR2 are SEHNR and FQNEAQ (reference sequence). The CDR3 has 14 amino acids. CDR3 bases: TGTGCCAGCAGCTTAGACTGGGAGCGTGGCGAGCAGTACGTC. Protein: CASSLDWERGEQYV.

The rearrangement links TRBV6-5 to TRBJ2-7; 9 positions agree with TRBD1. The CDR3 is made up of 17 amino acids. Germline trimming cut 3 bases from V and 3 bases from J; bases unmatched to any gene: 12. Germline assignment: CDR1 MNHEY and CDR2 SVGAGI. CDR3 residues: CASSYLPPSDRGYEQYV. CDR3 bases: TGTGCCAGCAGTTATCTCCCCCCCTCGGACAGGGGCTACGAGCAGTACGTC.

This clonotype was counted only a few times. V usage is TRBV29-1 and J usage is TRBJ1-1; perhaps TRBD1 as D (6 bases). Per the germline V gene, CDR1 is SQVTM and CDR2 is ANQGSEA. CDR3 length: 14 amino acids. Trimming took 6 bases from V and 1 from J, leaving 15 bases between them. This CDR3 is CSVGADTGNTEAFF. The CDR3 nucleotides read TGCAGCGTGGGGGCGGACACGGGGAACACTGAAGCTTTCTTT.

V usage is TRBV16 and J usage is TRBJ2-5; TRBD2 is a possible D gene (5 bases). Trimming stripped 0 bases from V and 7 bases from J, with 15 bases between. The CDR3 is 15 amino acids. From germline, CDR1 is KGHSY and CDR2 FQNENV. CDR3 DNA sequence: TGTGCCAGCAGCCAATCTGGTAGAGCCGAGGGGACCCAGTACTTC. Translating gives CASSQSGRAEGTQYF.

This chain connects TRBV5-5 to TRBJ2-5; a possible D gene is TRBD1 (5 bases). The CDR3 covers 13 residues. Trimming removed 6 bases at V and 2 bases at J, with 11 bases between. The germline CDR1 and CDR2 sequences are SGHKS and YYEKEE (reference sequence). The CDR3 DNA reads TGTGCCAGCAACCGACAGAGTCAAGAGACCCAGTACTTC. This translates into CASNRQSQETQYF.

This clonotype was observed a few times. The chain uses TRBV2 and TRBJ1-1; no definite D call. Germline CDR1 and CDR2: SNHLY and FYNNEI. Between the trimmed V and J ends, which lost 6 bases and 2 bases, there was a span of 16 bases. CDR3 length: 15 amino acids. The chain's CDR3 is CASSVHENRNTEAFF. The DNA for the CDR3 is TGTGCCAGCAGCGTCCACGAAAACAGAAACACTGAAGCTTTCTTT.

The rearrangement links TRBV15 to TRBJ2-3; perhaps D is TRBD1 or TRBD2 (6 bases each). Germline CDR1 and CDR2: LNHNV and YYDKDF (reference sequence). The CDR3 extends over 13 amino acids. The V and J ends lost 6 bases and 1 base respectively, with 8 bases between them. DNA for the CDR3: TGTGCCACCAGGGAGGGGGGCACAGATACGCAGTATTTT. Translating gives CATREGGTDTQYF.

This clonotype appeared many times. The CDR3: CASSLAGAGNEQFF. The CDR3 bases are TGTGCCAGCAGTTTAGCGGGAGCAGGCAATGAGCAGTTCTTC. This sequence joins TRBV12-3 or TRBV12-4 and TRBJ2-1; maybe TRBD2 (5 bases). Trimming left V 0 bases short and J 6 bases short, with 9 bases between. CDR3 length equals 14 residues.

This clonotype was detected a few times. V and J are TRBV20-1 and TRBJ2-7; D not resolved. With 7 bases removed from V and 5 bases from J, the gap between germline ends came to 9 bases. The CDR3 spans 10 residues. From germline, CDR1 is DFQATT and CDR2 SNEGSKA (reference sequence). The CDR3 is CSGLVHEQYV. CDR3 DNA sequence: TGCAGTGGGTTGGTGCACGAGCAGTACGTC.

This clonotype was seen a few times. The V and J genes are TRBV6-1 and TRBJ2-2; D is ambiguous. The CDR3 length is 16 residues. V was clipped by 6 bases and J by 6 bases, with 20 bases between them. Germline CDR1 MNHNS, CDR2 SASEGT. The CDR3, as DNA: TGTGCCAGCAGCCCGATAAGTAGACCGGCCCCCGGGGAGCTGTTTTTT. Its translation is CASSPISRPAPGELFF.

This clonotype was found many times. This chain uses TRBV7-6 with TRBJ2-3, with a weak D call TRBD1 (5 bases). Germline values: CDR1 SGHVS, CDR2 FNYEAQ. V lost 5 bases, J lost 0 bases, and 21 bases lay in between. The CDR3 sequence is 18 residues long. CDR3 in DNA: TGTGCCAGCAGCGCAGGACATATCGCCCACTCTAGCACAGATACGCAGTATTTT. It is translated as CASSAGHIAHSSTDTQYF.

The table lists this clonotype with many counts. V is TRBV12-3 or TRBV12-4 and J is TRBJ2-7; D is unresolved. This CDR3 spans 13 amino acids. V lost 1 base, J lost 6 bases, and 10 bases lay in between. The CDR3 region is CASSLGSVSEQYF. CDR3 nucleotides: TGTGCCAGCAGTTTAGGCAGTGTTTCCGAGCAGTACTTC.

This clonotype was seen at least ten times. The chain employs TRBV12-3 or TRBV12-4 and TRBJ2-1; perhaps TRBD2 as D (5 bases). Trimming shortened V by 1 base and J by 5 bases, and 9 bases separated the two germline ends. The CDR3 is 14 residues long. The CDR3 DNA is TGTGCCAGCAGTTTAGTCGGAGGCAACAATGAGCAGTTCTTC. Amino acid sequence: CASSLVGGNNEQFF.

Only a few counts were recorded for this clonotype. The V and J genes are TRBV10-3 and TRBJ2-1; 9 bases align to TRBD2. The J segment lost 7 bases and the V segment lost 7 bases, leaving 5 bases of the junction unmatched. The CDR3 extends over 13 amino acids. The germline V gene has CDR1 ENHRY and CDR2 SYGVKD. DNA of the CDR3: TGTGCCATCACCGGGACTAGCTCTAATGAGCAGTTCTTC. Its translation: CAITGTSSNEQFF.